Below, 27 T cell receptor beta chains from the same sample are listed, as sequenced in a study of tumor and adjacent non-tumor tissue in lung cancer. RNA was extracted from bulk tissue without any cell sorting. Distant lung tissue was collected more than 3 cm away from the tumor edge. TCRbeta libraries were built with three rounds of nested PCR, modified from ARM-PCR. TCRdb re-derived calls from the multiplex PCR reads in MiXCR, one entry per CDR3 protein. The sample includes about 110,000 distinct CDR3 sequences, 62% seen only once; the top ten take 15% to 20%. Material for sequencing was distant non-tumor lung tissue. Receptors originate from a man aged 60 to 75 with non-small cell lung cancer.

A note on this clonotype: One junction end does not reproduce the germline sequence, and a read error may be involved. The J gene is TRBJ2-5, the V gene TRBV11-2; 8 bases are shared with TRBD2. CDR3 size: 15 residues. Germline V CDR1 and CDR2: SGHAT, FQNNGV. CDR3 amino acids: CACSVAGRSLETQYF. DNA of the CDR3: TGTGCCTGCAGCGTAGCGGGACGGAGTCTGGAGACCCAGTACTTC.

Note on this clonotype: A read error may be the cause here, since a much bigger clone is one base away. V is TRBV20-1 and J is TRBJ1-5, with unresolved D. This CDR3 region has 13 residues. V was clipped by 5 bases and J by 1 base, with 9 bases between them. From germline, CDR1 is DFQATT and CDR2 SNEGSKA (reference sequence). CDR3 coding DNA: TGCAGTGCTCACAGTGGAAGCAATCAGCCCCAGCATTTT. It yields the protein CSAHSGSNQPQHF.

A word on this clonotype: It is likely a read error, because the conserved phenylalanine at the end of the CDR3 is missing. The genes are TRBV6-5 and TRBJ2-3; D is undetermined. The CDR3 length is 14 residues. CDR1 is MNHEY, CDR2 SVGAGI, per germline. CDR3 region: CACRPGRVADTQYL. CDR3 bases: TGTGCCTGCAGACCCGGTAGGGTTGCAGATACGCAGTATTTG.

This rearrangement joins TRBV25-1 to TRBJ2-1, with TRBD2 as a possible D gene (5 bases). The germline gives CDR1 MGHDK, CDR2 SYGVNS. CDR3 length: 14 amino acids. Between the trimmed V and J ends, which lost 4 bases and 5 bases, there was a span of 12 bases. This CDR3 reads CASSAYGGHNEQFF. In DNA, the CDR3 is TGTGCCAGCAGTGCCTACGGAGGCCACAATGAGCAGTTCTTC. Supplemented by reference TRBV25-1 and TRBJ2-1, the full variable domain reads EADIYQTPRYLVIGTGKKITLECSQTMGHDKMYWYQQDPGMELHLIHYSYGVNSTEKGDLSSESTVSRIRTEHFPLTLESARPSHTSQYLCASSAYGGHNEQFFGPGTRLTVL.

This clonotype was detected many times. The chain employs TRBV10-3 and TRBJ1-3; no reliable D call. CDR1 and CDR2 (germline): ENHRY, SYGVKD. Deletions cut 3 bases from V and 1 base from J, with 7 bases between. This CDR3 is built from 14 residues. The CDR3 nucleotides are TGTGCCATCAGTGACGGCGGTTCTGGAAACACCATATATTTT. Its translation is CAISDGGSGNTIYF.

With respect to this clonotype: The conserved phenylalanine or tryptophan normally closing the CDR3 is absent here, so this likely arose from a read error. The gene calls are TRBV6-6 and TRBJ2-1, with 8 bases identical to TRBD2. The CDR3 runs 15 residues. CDR1 and CDR2 from the germline V gene are MNHNY and SVGAGI (reference sequence). CDR3 sequence reads: CAGSYLAGSYNEQFL. The CDR3 DNA reads as TGTGCCGGCAGTTATCTAGCGGGCTCCTACAATGAGCAGTTCTTA.

This clonotype was found once. A single base separates this from a much larger clone, so it may be a read error. The chain recombines TRBV20-1 with TRBJ1-2; the D gene is possibly TRBD1 (6 bases). Germline V gives CDR1 DFQATT, CDR2 SNEGSKA (reference sequence). Trimming took off 4 bases at V and 5 bases at J, with 17 bases between the two ends. The CDR3 totals 14 residues. In DNA form, the CDR3 reads TGCAGTGCTAAGGCGGCTGCAGGGGCATATGGCTACACCTTC. Its translation: CSAKAAAGAYGYTF.

The chain links TRBV4-1 to TRBJ2-7; the D gene is possibly TRBD1 (5 bases). CDR3 length: 16 residues. V was shortened by 0 bases and J by 0 bases, with 12 bases between the two germline ends. From germline, CDR1 is MGHRA and CDR2 YSYEKL. As DNA, the CDR3 is TGCGCCAGCAGCCAAGAGCCATGTGGGGCCTCCTACGAGCAGTACTTC. Its translation is CASSQEPCGASYEQYF.

Note on this clonotype: Possible read error: a much larger clone is one base away. The chain joins TRBV4-1 to TRBJ2-7; D is uncertain. The length of the CDR3 is 14 residues. Looked up from germline, CDR1 is MGHRA and CDR2 is YSYEKL. The CDR3 loop is CASSQGSSAYGQYF. The CDR3 nucleotides read TGCGCCAGCAGCCAGGGAAGCTCCGCCTACGGGCAGTACTTC.

On this clonotype itself: The junction departs from germline at one end; a sequencing error may be responsible. The rearrangement joins TRBV29-1 to TRBJ2-1; D gene uncertain. Germline CDR1 SQVTM, CDR2 ANQGSEA. The CDR3 extends over 15 amino acids. Written as DNA, the CDR3 is TGCAGCGTTGAGGGTAGTCATAACTCCTTCAATGAACAGCTCTTC. Protein product: CSVEGSHNSFNEQLF.

To note about this clonotype: A much larger clone lies one base from this, so it may be a read error. The V and J genes are TRBV20-1 and TRBJ2-5, with 11 positions matching TRBD2. Germline V gene sequence: CDR1 DFQATT, CDR2 SNEGSKA (reference sequence). After removal of 7 bases from V and 2 bases from J, the junction contained 12 bases not matched to a gene. This CDR3 contains 16 residues. CDR3 sequence (DNA): TGCAGTGTTAGGGGACTAGCGGAGTCAATTCAAGAGACCCAGTACTTC. It codes for CSVRGLAESIQETQYF.

This clonotype was recorded many times. The rearrangement joins TRBV4-1 to TRBJ1-6; D is unresolved. Germline-derived CDR1 and CDR2 are MGHRA and YSYEKL. This CDR3 has 16 residues. V was shortened by 5 bases and J by 1 base, with 12 bases between the two germline ends. Here the CDR3 DNA reads TGCGCCAGCAGCTTCTCATTAGATTCCTATAATTCACCCCTCCACTTT. Protein product: CASSFSLDSYNSPLHF.

Notes on this clonotype: The CDR3 does not end in the conserved phenylalanine or tryptophan, so this is likely a read error. This chain uses TRBV7-9 with TRBJ2-7; D remains ambiguous. Trimming cost V 8 bases and J 0 bases, with 14 bases left between them. The V gene's germline CDR1 is SEHNR and CDR2 FQNEAQ (reference sequence). The length of the CDR3 is 14 residues. DNA of the CDR3: TGTGCCAGCGGCCCCTATCCCAGCTCCTACGAGCAGTACCTC. Translating it yields CASGPYPSSYEQYL.

This clonotype was seen a few times. The chain combines TRBV11-2 with TRBJ2-5; D is unresolved. V was pared by 1 base and J by 4 bases, with 13 bases between. Germline V gene sequence: CDR1 SGHAT, CDR2 FQNNGV. The length of the CDR3 is 15 residues. The CDR3 DNA is TGTGCCAGCAGCTTAGTCCCCCCGGTGGGAGAGACCCAGTACTTC. It is translated as CASSLVPPVGETQYF. Based on the CDR3 plus reference TRBV11-2 and TRBJ2-5, the full variable domain is EAGVAQSPRYKIIEKRQSVAFWCNPISGHATLYWYQQILGQGPKLLIQFQNNGVVDDSQLPKDRFSAERLKGVDSTLKIQPAKLEDSAVYLCASSLVPPVGETQYFGPGTRLLVL.

This clonotype was detected a few times. Possible read error: a much larger clone is one base away. The chain employs TRBV12-3 or TRBV12-4 and TRBJ1-1, with unresolved D. CDR3 length: 14 amino acids. V dropped 3 bases and J dropped 2 bases, with 10 bases sitting between them. CDR3 bases: TGTGCCAGCAGTTTTAGTAAGGTCAACACTGAAGCTTTCTTT. The encoded protein is CASSFSKVNTEAFF.

A remark on this clonotype: A junction boundary mismatches the germline segment, possibly from a read error. The chain couples TRBV5-1 to TRBJ1-1; D call uncertain. Looked up from germline, CDR1 is SGHRS and CDR2 is YFSETQ. The CDR3 runs 13 residues. For the CDR3, the DNA is TGCGCCAGCAGTTCCAGTTTGAACACTGAAACTTTCTTT. This sequence encodes CASSSSLNTETFF.

As regards this clonotype: The junction departs from germline at one end; a sequencing error may be responsible. The chain joins TRBV20-1 to TRBJ1-4; D is unresolved. Per the germline V gene, CDR1 is DFQATT and CDR2 is SNEGSKA (reference sequence). The CDR3 extends over 17 amino acids. The CDR3: CSARDLNPGRVDEKLLF. Written as DNA, the CDR3 is TGCAGTGCTAGGGATTTAAACCCTGGGAGGGTGGATGAAAAACTGCTTTTT.

As for this clonotype: A much more abundant neighbour one base away suggests this may be a read error. J is TRBJ2-1 and V is TRBV12-3 or TRBV12-4; D gene uncertain. The CDR3 runs to 14 residues. CDR3 amino acids: CANSLALQSNEQFF. As DNA, the CDR3 is TGTGCCAACAGTTTAGCTCTTCAAAGCAATGAGCAGTTCTTC.

Note on this clonotype: One end of the junction is discordant with germline, which a read error may explain. The chain couples TRBV10-3 to TRBJ2-1; 7 nucleotides line up with TRBD1. The CDR3 sequence is 16 residues long. Germline lookup yields CDR1 ENHRY and CDR2 SYGVKD. CDR3 coding DNA: TGTGCCATCAGTGAGCGCCGGGACAGCCTATACGATGAGCGGTTCTTC. This codes for CAISERRDSLYDERFF.

The rearrangement links TRBV19 to TRBJ1-3; TRBD1 is a possible D gene (6 bases). The CDR3 covers 16 residues. Germline lookup yields CDR1 LNHDA and CDR2 SQIVND (reference sequence). The germline V and J ends were trimmed by 3 bases and 2 bases, with 14 bases remaining between them. Here the CDR3 reads CASSISFRGAGNTIYF. For the CDR3, the DNA is TGTGCCAGTAGTATTTCTTTCAGGGGAGCTGGAAACACCATATATTTT.

Points on this clonotype: The missing conserved phenylalanine or tryptophan at the end of this CDR3 makes a read error likely. No DNA is shown, since the ends of the CDR3 on it are uncertain; the CDR3 is the one TCRdb lists. The gene calls are TRBV29-1 and TRBJ2-7; the table's D gene call, TRBD2, was not cross checked with the DNA. The CDR3 is 12 amino acids in total, end residues counted. The germline V gene has CDR1 SQVTM and CDR2 ANQGSEA. CDR3 in amino acids: CSVGLAGNEQCC.

As for this clonotype: It is likely a read error, because the conserved phenylalanine at the end of the CDR3 is missing. This chain links TRBV29-1 with TRBJ2-1, with D possibly TRBD1 on 5 matching bases. In germline, CDR1 is SQVTM, CDR2 ANQGSEA. This CDR3 has 16 residues. CDR3 loop: CNANEATQGGMGEQFL. CDR3 bases: TGCAACGCTAACGAGGCCACGCAGGGTGGCATGGGTGAGCAGTTCCTC.

A remark on this clonotype: This sequence may be a read error, since a much larger clone differs from it by one base. The CDR3 reads CASSWGDSGANVLAF. CDR3 nucleotide sequence: TGTGCCAGCAGTTGGGGGGACTCTGGGGCCAACGTCCTGGCTTTC. The chain joins TRBV12-3 or TRBV12-4 to TRBJ2-6, with D maybe TRBD2 (6 bases). The CDR3 sequence is 15 residues long.

As for this clonotype: A much larger clone sits a single nucleotide away, making a read error possible. The genes are TRBV6-5 and TRBJ1-2, with a weak D call TRBD1 (6 bases). CDR3 length equals 11 residues. V was shortened by 7 bases and J by 8 bases, with 11 bases between the two germline ends. CDR1 MNHEY and CDR2 SVGAGI come from the germline V gene. CDR3 nucleotide sequence: TGTGCCAGCACGGGGGACAAAGGCTACACCTTC. Protein sequence: CASTGDKGYTF.

This clonotype was picked up many times. V is TRBV6-6 and J is TRBJ2-2; TRBD1 matches at 9 bases. CDR1 is MNHNY, CDR2 SVGAGI, per germline (reference sequence). This CDR3 contains 14 residues. V trimming: 6 bases; J trimming: 4 bases; junction bases outside the gene matches: 3. The chain's CDR3 is CASRGQGLTGELFF. The CDR3 bases are TGTGCCAGCAGGGGACAGGGCCTCACCGGGGAGCTGTTTTTT.

On this clonotype itself: This may come from a read error, since a much larger clone is one base off. No conserved phenylalanine or tryptophan ends this CDR3, so it is likely a read error. The chain recombines TRBV7-9 with TRBJ2-6; possibly TRBD2 for D (6 bases). Germline CDR1 reads SEHNR; CDR2 reads FQNEAQ (reference sequence). The germline V and J ends were trimmed by 5 bases and 1 base, with 9 bases remaining between them. The CDR3 length is 15 residues. CDR3 DNA sequence: TGTGCCAGCAGCATGGGGGGTTCTGGGGCCAACGTCCTGACTTTA. This sequence encodes CASSMGGSGANVLTL.

Points on this clonotype: This sequence may be a read error, since a much larger clone differs from it by one base. This CDR3 reads CASRLTWRETQYF. CDR3 DNA sequence: TGTGCCAGCAGACTAACATGGCGTGAGACCCAGTACTTC. V usage is TRBV14 and J usage is TRBJ2-5; D remains ambiguous. V lost 6 bases to trimming and J lost 5 bases, with 13 bases between them. Germline CDR1 SGHDN, CDR2 FVKESK. The CDR3 has 13 amino acids.